The 14 T cell receptor beta chains below were found in one sample sequenced in a study of OX40 agonist ivuxolimab in advanced cancers. The data were produced by immunoSEQ multiplex PCR, yet TCRdb's version contains in-frame clones alone and is incomplete. In the table there are roughly 130,000 clones, 93% of which are singletons. The specimen comprised CD4+ or CD8+ T cells sorted from blood, sampled in a trial of the OX40 agonist ivuxolimab. All receptors derive from an adult with an advanced solid tumor such as melanoma, head and neck, liver or kidney cancer.

Turning to this clone: The sample holds other DNA sequences that translate to the same CDR3. The chain carries TRBV28 and TRBJ2-2, with unresolved D. Germline values: CDR1 MDHEN, CDR2 SYDVKM. This CDR3 comprises 13 residues. V was pared by 7 bases and J by 1 base, with 7 bases between. The CDR3 reads CASIRRNTGELFF. Here the CDR3 DNA reads TGTGCCAGCATTAGGAGGAACACCGGGGAGCTGTTTTTT.

This chain links TRBV11-2 with TRBJ1-5; D not resolved. The CDR3 is made up of 17 amino acids. The V end was cut by 5 bases, the J end by 0 bases, with 17 bases between. CDR1 and CDR2 (germline): SGHAT, FQNNGV. CDR3 amino acids: CASSAPGQAYSNQPQHF. The CDR3 nucleotides read TGTGCCAGCAGCGCCCCCGGGCAGGCATATAGCAATCAGCCCCAGCATTTT.

This rearrangement joins TRBV5-1 to TRBJ1-2, with TRBD1 matching 9 bases. From germline, CDR1 is SGHRS and CDR2 YFSETQ. This CDR3 has 15 residues. With V trimmed by 4 bases and J by 3 bases, 7 bases remained unmatched. The CDR3 protein is CASSPGGTGYYGYTF. Written as DNA, the CDR3 is TGCGCCAGCAGCCCTGGTGGGACAGGGTACTATGGCTACACCTTC.

The rearrangement links TRBV28 to TRBJ2-7, with 11 bases matching TRBD2. This CDR3 contains 14 residues. CDR1 and CDR2 (germline): MDHEN, SYDVKM. V shed 7 bases and J 1 base; nucleotides not matched to a gene: 3. The CDR3 reads CASNPSGRSYEQYF. The CDR3, as DNA: TGTGCCAGCAACCCTAGCGGGAGGTCCTACGAGCAGTACTTC.

The sample holds one count of this clone. The V and J genes are TRBV28 and TRBJ1-5, with a weak D call TRBD1 (5 bases). CDR1 and CDR2 from the germline V gene are MDHEN and SYDVKM. V lost 3 bases and J 11 bases, leaving 11 bases between the germline ends. The CDR3 is 12 amino acids. As DNA, the CDR3 is TGTGCCAGCAGTTTCCTTGGGGGGGCCCAGCATTTT. This gives the protein CASSFLGGAQHF.

The chain links TRBV2 to TRBJ2-2, with D unclear. Germline assignment: CDR1 SNHLY and CDR2 FYNNEI. V shed 6 bases and J shed 3 bases, with 5 bases lying between them. This CDR3 contains 12 residues. CDR3 region: CASRTDTGELFF. The CDR3 nucleotides read TGTGCCAGCAGAACAGACACCGGGGAGCTGTTTTTT. The variable domain in full, with the rest retrieved from reference TRBV2 and TRBJ2-2, is EPEVTQTPSHQVTQMGQEVILRCVPISNHLYFYWYRQILGQKVEFLVSFYNNEISEKSEIFDDQFSVERPDGSNFTLKIRSTKLEDSAMYFCASRTDTGELFFGEGSRLTVL.

The CDR3 loop reads CASTFSTGDYGYTF. The CDR3 DNA reads TGTGCCAGCACTTTTTCGACAGGGGACTATGGCTACACCTTC. The J gene is TRBJ1-2, the V gene TRBV6-5, with TRBD1 identical over 8 bases. Germline loops: CDR1 MNHEY, CDR2 SVGAGI. The V gene end was trimmed by 7 bases and the J gene end by 3 bases; junction bases not matched to a gene: 7. The CDR3 loop spans 14 amino acids.

A single count supports this clone. The chain recombines TRBV28 with TRBJ2-3, with D perhaps matching TRBD2 (6 bases). CDR3 length equals 16 residues. V was pared by 3 bases and J by 2 bases, with 15 bases between. Germline CDR1 and CDR2: MDHEN and SYDVKM. In DNA, the CDR3 is TGTGCCAGCAGTTTTTTGGGCGGAGGGGTCACAGATACGCAGTATTTT. Encoded protein: CASSFLGGGVTDTQYF.

The chain joins TRBV28 to TRBJ2-1; D may correspond to TRBD1 or TRBD2 (5 bases each). With 4 bases removed from V and 7 bases from J, the gap between germline ends came to 20 bases. The germline V gene encodes CDR1 MDHEN and CDR2 SYDVKM. The CDR3 loop spans 16 amino acids. The CDR3 DNA follows: TGTGCCAGCAGTTATATTGGGGGAGTTCCGGTAAATGAGCAGTTCTTC. Protein: CASSYIGGVPVNEQFF.

The chain joins TRBV7-3 to TRBJ2-1, with TRBD2 identical over 8 bases. J was trimmed by 6 bases and V by 2 bases; bases with no gene match: 9. This CDR3 has 16 residues. Germline-derived CDR1 and CDR2 are SGHTA and FQGTGA. The CDR3: CASSLLPAGAFNEQFF. The CDR3, as DNA: TGTGCCAGCAGCTTACTCCCAGCGGGGGCCTTCAATGAGCAGTTCTTC.

The chain couples TRBV18 to TRBJ2-5; 7 bases align to TRBD2. There are 14 residues in the CDR3. The J segment lost 5 bases and the V segment lost 2 bases, leaving 5 bases of the junction unmatched. Germline CDR1 reads KGHSH; CDR2 reads LQKENI. CDR3 region: CASSPNSGMETQYF. CDR3 nucleotides: TGTGCCAGCTCACCAAACAGCGGGATGGAGACCCAGTACTTC.

The rearrangement joins TRBV5-1 to TRBJ2-3, with D perhaps TRBD1 (6 bases). There are 14 residues in the CDR3. Germline CDR1 SGHRS, CDR2 YFSETQ. Trimming cost V 5 bases and J 6 bases, with 16 bases left between them. DNA of the CDR3: TGCGCCAGCAGGCGGGCAGGGGAGACCGATACGCAGTATTTT. This sequence encodes CASRRAGETDTQYF.

The V call is TRBV7-2, the J call TRBJ2-5, with 9 bases fitting TRBD2. Per germline, CDR1 SGHTA and CDR2 FQGNSA. The trim removed 5 bases at V and 4 bases at J, leaving 11 bases unmatched. The CDR3 covers 16 residues. The CDR3 sequence is CASSPEKAGGRETQYF. The CDR3 DNA follows: TGTGCCAGCAGCCCTGAAAAAGCGGGGGGCCGAGAGACCCAGTACTTC. The full variable domain, completed using reference TRBV7-2 and TRBJ2-5, is GAGVSQSPSNKVTEKGKDVELRCDPISGHTALYWYRQSLGQGLEFLIYFQGNSAPDKSGLPSDRFSAERTGGSVSTLTIQRTQQEDSAVYLCASSPEKAGGRETQYFGPGTRLLVL.

The chain links TRBV19 to TRBJ2-3; TRBD1 is a possible D gene (5 bases). CDR3 length equals 13 residues. CDR1 is LNHDA and CDR2 is SQIVND in the germline V gene (reference sequence). V was pared by 6 bases and J by 3 bases, with 10 bases between. The CDR3 region is CASSDSTTDTQYF. CDR3 DNA sequence: TGTGCCAGTAGCGACAGTACAACAGATACGCAGTATTTT. The full variable domain, completed using reference TRBV19 and TRBJ2-3, is DGGITQSPKYLFRKEGQNVTLSCEQNLNHDAMYWYRQDPGQGLRLIYYSQIVNDFQKGDIAEGYSVSREKKESFPLTVTSAQKNPTAFYLCASSDSTTDTQYFGPGTRLTVL.